Presented here are 13 T cell receptor beta chains from one specimen sequenced in a study of siplizumab effects on memory and regulatory T cells. Sequenced by immunoSEQ multiplex PCR; TCRdb stores in-frame clones only, minus some. Of about 50,000 clones in the sample, about 98% were seen once. The source material was naive CD8+ T cells sorted from blood. These receptor sequences come from a human donor in good health.

The V and J genes are TRBV9 and TRBJ2-5; 7 bases are shared with TRBD1. After removal of 2 bases from V and 2 bases from J, the junction contained 6 bases not matched to a gene. CDR3 size: 15 residues. The germline gives CDR1 SGDLS, CDR2 YYNGEE. The DNA of the CDR3 is TGTGCCAGCAGCGTGGACGGGACAGTACAAGAGACCCAGTACTTC. Residues: CASSVDGTVQETQYF.

About this clone itself: The sample has other DNA sequences that encode this CDR3 too. This chain connects TRBV9 to TRBJ2-7; TRBD2 might be the D (5 bases). V was trimmed by 2 bases and J by 1 base, leaving 7 bases between them. This CDR3 is built from 13 residues. Germline lookup yields CDR1 SGDLS and CDR2 YYNGEE. CDR3 DNA: TGTGCCAGCAGCGTCGGAGGTTCCTACGAGCAGTACTTC. Protein product: CASSVGGSYEQYF.

This chain links TRBV7-2 with TRBJ2-3; 11 bases agree with TRBD2. The CDR3 runs to 14 residues. The V gene's germline CDR1 is SGHTA and CDR2 FQGNSA. V lost 5 bases, J lost 5 bases, and 3 bases stayed unmatched. This chain's CDR3 is CASSHGLAGDTQYF. The CDR3 DNA sequence: TGTGCCAGCAGCCACGGACTAGCGGGAGATACGCAGTATTTT.

V usage is TRBV9 and J usage is TRBJ2-7; 10 nucleotides line up with TRBD1. This CDR3 has 16 amino acids. Germline V gene sequence: CDR1 SGDLS, CDR2 YYNGEE. J was trimmed by 2 bases and V by 3 bases; bases with no gene match: 8. The chain's CDR3 is CASSASSGTGAYEQYF. DNA for the CDR3: TGTGCCAGCAGCGCTTCATCCGGGACAGGGGCCTACGAGCAGTACTTC.

This chain uses TRBV18 with TRBJ2-1; possible D gene TRBD1, 6 bases. CDR3 length equals 17 residues. In germline, CDR1 is KGHSH, CDR2 LQKENI. Trimming shortened V by 6 bases and J by 0 bases, and 18 bases separated the two germline ends. The CDR3 DNA follows: TGTGCCAGCTCCCTGGCCGGAGACAGGAGCTCCTACAATGAGCAGTTCTTC. It is translated as CASSLAGDRSSYNEQFF.

The CDR3: CASSLGLAGAEDTQYF. CDR3 bases: TGTGCCAGCAGTTTAGGGCTAGCGGGAGCGGAAGATACGCAGTATTTT. This chain connects TRBV27 to TRBJ2-3; TRBD2 matches at 10 bases. The length of the CDR3 is 16 residues. Trimming removed 2 bases from V and 5 bases from J; junction bases left unmatched: 7. CDR1 is MNHEY, CDR2 SMNVEV, per germline (reference sequence).

This chain connects TRBV7-6 to TRBJ2-7; 7 positions match TRBD1. In germline, CDR1 is SGHVS, CDR2 FNYEAQ. The V gene end was trimmed by 4 bases and the J gene end by 6 bases; junction bases not matched to a gene: 6. The CDR3 contains 13 residues. The CDR3 coding sequence is TGTGCCAGCAGCTATCGACAGGGTGGCGAGCAGTACTTC. Translation gives CASSYRQGGEQYF.

This chain links TRBV2 with TRBJ2-3; 11 bases agree with TRBD2. Germline CDR1 SNHLY, CDR2 FYNNEI. The CDR3 is made up of 14 amino acids. V trimming: 3 bases; J trimming: 8 bases; junction bases outside the gene matches: 4. The CDR3 sequence: CASSDTSGSGTQYF. The CDR3 region has the DNA TGTGCCAGCAGTGACACTAGCGGGAGTGGTACGCAGTATTTT. Combining the CDR3 with reference TRBV2 and TRBJ2-3 gives the whole variable domain EPEVTQTPSHQVTQMGQEVILRCVPISNHLYFYWYRQILGQKVEFLVSFYNNEISEKSEIFDDQFSVERPDGSNFTLKIRSTKLEDSAMYFCASSDTSGSGTQYFGPGTRLTVL.

The chain carries TRBV28 and TRBJ1-1; a possible D gene is TRBD1 (5 bases). This CDR3 contains 17 residues. V shed 5 bases and J shed 3 bases, with 22 bases lying between them. Germline V gives CDR1 MDHEN, CDR2 SYDVKM. CDR3 in amino acids: CASSVGRISLGDTEAFF. In DNA, the CDR3 is TGTGCCAGCAGTGTGGGACGGATTTCTCTGGGGGACACTGAAGCTTTCTTT.

The chain combines TRBV29-1 with TRBJ2-3; no firm D call. CDR1 is SQVTM and CDR2 is ANQGSEA in the germline V gene. Trimming pared 3 bases from V and 1 base from J, leaving 8 bases between. This CDR3 region has 13 residues. The CDR3 spells CSVEISRTDTQYF. The CDR3, as DNA: TGCAGCGTTGAGATAAGCCGCACAGATACGCAGTATTTT.

This rearrangement joins TRBV19 to TRBJ2-7; 10 nucleotides align to TRBD2. V was clipped by 6 bases and J by 4 bases; unmatched bases: 15. The CDR3 consists of 17 residues. Germline assignment: CDR1 LNHDA and CDR2 SQIVND (reference sequence). The DNA for the CDR3 is TGTGCCAGTAGCCCCCGCCATACGTTAGCGGGAGGATACGAGCAGTACTTC. The encoded protein is CASSPRHTLAGGYEQYF.

The V call is TRBV9, the J call TRBJ2-7; D might be TRBD1 (5 bases). Germline CDR1 SGDLS, CDR2 YYNGEE. The CDR3 extends over 13 amino acids. The V end was cut by 0 bases, the J end by 3 bases, with 7 bases between. The CDR3, as DNA: TGTGCCAGCAGCGTAGCACAGGACTACGAGCAGTACTTC. This sequence encodes CASSVAQDYEQYF.

The V call is TRBV6-5, the J call TRBJ2-1; D unclear. V was pared by 3 bases and J by 8 bases, with 8 bases between. Per germline, CDR1 MNHEY and CDR2 SVGAGI. The CDR3 is 12 residues long. CDR3 DNA: TGTGCCAGCAGTTATTGGATAGATGAGCAGTTCTTC. Protein product: CASSYWIDEQFF.